The 27 T cell receptor beta chains listed next were all sequenced from one sample in a study of beta chain features in type 1 diabetes. General study points: Researchers report that Type 1 diabetes patients had moderately but significantly shorter TCRB CDR3s across all four CD4+ subsets.

Expressed TCRB transcripts were sequenced after all isolated RNA was converted to cDNA. Method: immunoSEQ multiplex PCR; TCRdb's copy keeps in-frame clones and lacks some. In the table there are more than 250,000 clones, about a fifth of which are singletons. These TCRs are of unknown antigen specificity. The sample was naive CD4+ T cells from blood. The origin of the receptors is a middle-aged woman with type 1 diabetes.

This sequence joins TRBV7-9 and TRBJ2-5; 9 nucleotides align to TRBD1. The CDR3 is 16 amino acids. The germline gives CDR1 SEHNR, CDR2 FQNEAQ (reference sequence). V dropped 0 bases and J dropped 4; count of bases not matched to a gene: 6. CDR3: CASSLAPGQGLETQYF. The CDR3 bases are TGTGCCAGCAGCTTAGCGCCGGGACAGGGTTTAGAGACCCAGTACTTC. Together with reference TRBV7-9 and TRBJ2-5, the CDR3 gives the full variable domain: DTGVSQNPRHKITKRGQNVTFRCDPISEHNRLYWYRQTLGQGPEFLTYFQNEAQLEKSRLLSDRFSAERPKGSFSTLEIQRTEQGDSAMYLCASSLAPGQGLETQYFGPGTRLLVL.

The gene calls are TRBV7-3 and TRBJ2-7, with 8 positions matching TRBD1. Germline CDR1 is SGHTA and CDR2 is FQGTGA. This CDR3 is built from 14 residues. V was pared by 3 bases and J by 3 bases, with 4 bases of the junction left unmatched. CDR3 sequence reads: CASSFGQGHYEQYF. The CDR3 DNA follows: TGTGCCAGCAGCTTTGGACAGGGTCACTACGAGCAGTACTTC. Full variable domain (remainder filled in from reference TRBV7-3 and TRBJ2-7): GAGVSQTPSNKVTEKGKYVELRCDPISGHTALYWYRQSLGQGPEFLIYFQGTGAADDSGLPNDRFFAVRPEGSVSTLKIQRTERGDSAVYLCASSFGQGHYEQYFGPGTRLTVT.

The V gene is TRBV29-1, the J gene TRBJ2-5; 7 nucleotides align to TRBD2. Germline loops: CDR1 SQVTM, CDR2 ANQGSEA. The CDR3 runs to 14 residues. V was pared by 0 bases and J by 4 bases, with 5 bases of the junction left unmatched. The CDR3 region is CSVEDQVAGETQYF. In nucleotides, the CDR3 is TGCAGCGTTGAAGATCAAGTAGCGGGAGAGACCCAGTACTTC.

With regard to this clone: Other nucleotide sequences in the sample specify the same CDR3. V is TRBV7-3 and J is TRBJ2-3; weak D call: TRBD2 (6 bases). Per the germline V gene, CDR1 is SGHTA and CDR2 is FQGTGA. The CDR3 sequence is 14 residues long. Trimming stripped 3 bases from V and 2 bases from J, with 9 bases between. In nucleotides, the CDR3 is TGTGCCAGCAGCTTGGGACTTTCCACAGATACGCAGTATTTT. Translating gives CASSLGLSTDTQYF. Looking up the rest from reference TRBV7-3 and TRBJ2-3 gives the full variable domain: GAGVSQTPSNKVTEKGKYVELRCDPISGHTALYWYRQSLGQGPEFLIYFQGTGAADDSGLPNDRFFAVRPEGSVSTLKIQRTERGDSAVYLCASSLGLSTDTQYFGPGTRLTVL.

This clone was counted between two and nine times. V is TRBV28 and J is TRBJ2-1; tentative D call: TRBD2 (5 bases). Between the trimmed V and J ends, which lost 1 base and 0 bases, there was a span of 10 bases. Germline V CDR1 and CDR2: MDHEN, SYDVKM. The CDR3 covers 16 residues. The CDR3 spells CASSLLSGSSYNEQFF. CDR3 nucleotides: TGTGCCAGCAGTTTATTGTCGGGGAGCTCCTACAATGAGCAGTTCTTC.

This clone was observed a handful of times. The rearrangement links TRBV30 to TRBJ2-7; 10 bases fit TRBD1. With 5 bases clipped from V and 1 base from J, the junction kept 5 bases outside the gene matches. This CDR3 spans 14 amino acids. The V gene's germline CDR1 is GTSNPN and CDR2 SVGIG (reference sequence). Written as DNA, the CDR3 is TGTGCCTGGCAGGGACAGGGGCGATCCTACGAGCAGTACTTC. Translated, it gives CAWQGQGRSYEQYF.

The V call is TRBV7-2, the J call TRBJ2-7; 10 positions agree with TRBD1. The CDR3 runs 14 residues. Germline CDR1 SGHTA, CDR2 FQGNSA. V dropped 6 bases and J dropped 4; count of bases not matched to a gene: 6. CDR3 DNA: TGTGCCAGCAGACGGGGACAGGGGTTGTACGAGCAGTACTTC. Amino acid sequence: CASRRGQGLYEQYF.

This chain links TRBV19 with TRBJ1-1; TRBD1 aligns across 7 bases. The V segment lost 7 bases and the J segment 2 bases; nucleotides outside the gene matches: 7. The germline V gene encodes CDR1 LNHDA and CDR2 SQIVND (reference sequence). This CDR3 is built from 14 residues. Here the CDR3 reads CASTPRDSNTEAFF. In DNA, the CDR3 is TGTGCCAGTACCCCCCGGGACAGCAACACTGAAGCTTTCTTT.

The rearrangement links TRBV29-1 to TRBJ1-1; no reliable D call. Germline-derived CDR1 and CDR2 are SQVTM and ANQGSEA. Trimming took 6 bases from V and 0 from J, leaving 17 bases between them. The CDR3 runs 15 residues. For the CDR3, the DNA is TGCAGCGTCTTTGGGTACCAGACTATGAACACTGAAGCTTTCTTT. Protein: CSVFGYQTMNTEAFF.

This clone was picked up a small number of times. The CDR3 loop reads CASSQGGGQGNSPLHF. As DNA, the CDR3 is TGTGCCAGCAGCCAAGGGGGCGGACAGGGGAATTCACCCCTCCACTTT. The rearrangement joins TRBV11-3 to TRBJ1-6; 9 bases line up with TRBD1. The CDR3 extends over 16 amino acids. CDR1 and CDR2 from the germline V gene are SGHNT and YENEEA. Germline trimming cut 5 bases from V and 7 bases from J; bases unmatched to any gene: 9.

This clone was picked up a small number of times. The rearrangement joins TRBV7-2 to TRBJ2-7; 7 bases are shared with TRBD1. Germline-derived CDR1 and CDR2 are SGHTA and FQGNSA. The CDR3 contains 16 residues. V dropped 5 bases and J dropped 0; count of bases not matched to a gene: 10. The CDR3 loop reads CASSIRQGEGSYEQYF. CDR3 bases: TGTGCCAGCAGCATACGACAGGGAGAGGGCTCCTACGAGCAGTACTTC. The full variable domain, in which reference TRBV7-2 and TRBJ2-7 provide the parts outside the CDR3, is GAGVSQSPSNKVTEKGKDVELRCDPISGHTALYWYRQSLGQGLEFLIYFQGNSAPDKSGLPSDRFSAERTGGSVSTLTIQRTQQEDSAVYLCASSIRQGEGSYEQYFGPGTRLTVT.

This rearrangement joins TRBV25-1 to TRBJ2-3, with TRBD1 matching 9 bases. V trimming: 3 bases; J trimming: 2 bases; junction bases outside the gene matches: 3. The CDR3 runs 15 residues. Germline loops: CDR1 MGHDK, CDR2 SYGVNS. CDR3 sequence: CASSDRTGVTDTQYF. In nucleotides, the CDR3 is TGTGCCAGCAGTGATAGGACAGGGGTCACAGATACGCAGTATTTT.

This clone has more than one count but fewer than ten. This chain connects TRBV7-2 to TRBJ2-5; D is possibly TRBD1 (5 bases). This CDR3 spans 14 amino acids. From germline, CDR1 is SGHTA and CDR2 FQGNSA. Trimming shortened V by 3 bases and J by 2 bases, and 10 bases separated the two germline ends. In nucleotides, the CDR3 is TGTGCCAGCAGCTTCCAGGGTTCTCAAGAGACCCAGTACTTC. This translates into CASSFQGSQETQYF.

V is TRBV28 and J is TRBJ2-7; possibly TRBD1 for D (6 bases). Germline V gives CDR1 MDHEN, CDR2 SYDVKM. V lost 4 bases and J lost 2, with 15 bases in between. The CDR3 loop spans 15 amino acids. The CDR3, as DNA: TGTGCCAGCAGTTCCCCCTGGGACAACACCTACGAGCAGTACTTC. It is translated as CASSSPWDNTYEQYF.

The chain carries TRBV4-1 and TRBJ1-2; a possible D gene is TRBD1 (6 bases). This CDR3 has 16 residues. The germline V and J ends were trimmed by 0 bases and 2 bases, with 13 bases remaining between them. Germline values: CDR1 MGHRA, CDR2 YSYEKL. Here the CDR3 DNA reads TGCGCCAGCAGCCAAGAGGGGGCCAGGGGAAACTATGGCTACACCTTC. Translating it yields CASSQEGARGNYGYTF.

The chain couples TRBV5-1 to TRBJ2-5; a weak D match, TRBD2 (5 bases). Trimming cost V 0 bases and J 4 bases, with 13 bases left between them. Per the germline V gene, CDR1 is SGHRS and CDR2 is YFSETQ. The length of the CDR3 is 15 residues. The DNA for the CDR3 is TGCGCCAGCAGCTTGGAGGCCGGGGTGGTAGAGACCCAGTACTTC. Translation gives CASSLEAGVVETQYF.

The sample holds a few counts of this clone. This rearrangement joins TRBV7-8 to TRBJ2-5; D is unresolved. V was shortened by 3 bases and J by 5 bases, with 7 bases between the two germline ends. This CDR3 region has 12 residues. CDR1 is SGHVS, CDR2 FQNEAQ, per germline. The CDR3 reads CASSLSRETQYF. CDR3 nucleotide sequence: TGTGCCAGCAGCTTGAGTCGTGAGACCCAGTACTTC.

A few counts support this clone. The chain combines TRBV5-4 with TRBJ2-3; 9 bases match TRBD1. CDR3 length equals 17 residues. The V gene end was trimmed by 4 bases and the J gene end by 3 bases; junction bases not matched to a gene: 12. Looked up from germline, CDR1 is SGHNT and CDR2 is YYREEE (reference sequence). The CDR3 reads CASSPLQGAGTTDTQYF. CDR3 DNA sequence: TGTGCCAGCAGCCCTCTACAGGGGGCGGGGACAACAGATACGCAGTATTTT.

The table lists this clone with a few counts. This rearrangement joins TRBV2 to TRBJ1-6, with 8 bases lining up with TRBD1. The germline V gene has CDR1 SNHLY and CDR2 FYNNEI. The CDR3 covers 15 residues. J was trimmed by 7 bases and V by 1 base; bases with no gene match: 3. The CDR3 nucleotides read TGTGCCAGCAGTGAAGGGGCAGGGGGCAATTCACCCCTCCACTTT. Amino acids: CASSEGAGGNSPLHF.

This chain connects TRBV18 to TRBJ2-6, with D possibly being TRBD2 (5 bases). The CDR3 is made up of 16 amino acids. Deletions cut 2 bases from V and 0 bases from J, with 8 bases between. The V gene's germline CDR1 is KGHSH and CDR2 LQKENI. CDR3 bases: TGTGCCAGCTCACCAGTGGGGAGCTCTGGGGCCAACGTCCTGACTTTC. This codes for CASSPVGSSGANVLTF. The full variable domain, in which reference TRBV18 and TRBJ2-6 provide the parts outside the CDR3, is NAGVMQNPRHLVRRRGQEARLRCSPMKGHSHVYWYRQLPEEGLKFMVYLQKENIIDESGMPKERFSAEFPKEGPSILRIQQVVRGDSAAYFCASSPVGSSGANVLTFGAGSRLTVL.

This chain joins TRBV4-1 and TRBJ1-2, with TRBD1 as a possible D gene (6 bases). The germline V gene has CDR1 MGHRA and CDR2 YSYEKL. Trimming removed 1 base at V and 2 bases at J, with 14 bases between. CDR3 length equals 16 residues. The CDR3 sequence is CASSQADRPFNYGYTF. CDR3 sequence (DNA): TGCGCCAGCAGCCAAGCTGACAGGCCCTTCAACTATGGCTACACCTTC.

This clone came up a few times. The chain links TRBV18 to TRBJ1-5; D unclear. Trimming cost V 6 bases and J 7 bases, with 13 bases left between them. The CDR3 is 13 residues long. Germline CDR1 KGHSH, CDR2 LQKENI. This chain's CDR3 is CASSPLGEQPQHF. The CDR3 nucleotides read TGTGCCAGCTCCCCCTTGGGCGAACAGCCCCAGCATTTT. The full variable domain, completed using reference TRBV18 and TRBJ1-5, is NAGVMQNPRHLVRRRGQEARLRCSPMKGHSHVYWYRQLPEEGLKFMVYLQKENIIDESGMPKERFSAEFPKEGPSILRIQQVVRGDSAAYFCASSPLGEQPQHFGDGTRLSIL.

This clone was counted between two and nine times. The V and J genes are TRBV7-2 and TRBJ1-2; D unclear. The CDR3 consists of 14 residues. V lost 1 base, J lost 4 bases, and 10 bases lay in between. Germline V CDR1 and CDR2: SGHTA, FQGNSA. The CDR3 nucleotides are TGTGCCAGCAGCTTAGGGGTCGCGGGCTATGGCTACACCTTC. Amino acid sequence: CASSLGVAGYGYTF.

V is TRBV23-1 and J is TRBJ1-1; D uncertain. TRBV23-1 is placed among ORFs of uncertain function. CDR3 size: 16 residues. With 8 bases removed from V and 1 base from J, the gap between germline ends came to 20 bases. The CDR3 coding sequence is TGCGCCAGCTTATTCCGGGAGATCACAAGGAACACTGAAGCTTTCTTT. Translating it yields CASLFREITRNTEAFF.

The chain joins TRBV27 to TRBJ2-1; a possible D gene is TRBD2 (6 bases). The CDR3 covers 15 residues. V lost 4 bases and J lost 0, with 10 bases in between. CDR1 and CDR2 (germline): MNHEY, SMNVEV (reference sequence). CDR3 in DNA: TGTGCCAGCAGTTGGGGGACTTCCTCCTACAATGAGCAGTTCTTC. It encodes CASSWGTSSYNEQFF.

The rearrangement uses TRBV29-1 and TRBJ1-2; tentatively, D is TRBD1 (5 bases). The CDR3 has 12 residues. Germline V CDR1 and CDR2: SQVTM, ANQGSEA. With 3 bases removed from V and 3 bases from J, the gap between germline ends came to 8 bases. CDR3 in DNA: TGCAGCGTTGATGGCAGGGACTATGGCTACACCTTC. It encodes CSVDGRDYGYTF.

With respect to this clone: The same CDR3 can be traced to other DNA sequences in this sample. J is TRBJ2-5 and V is TRBV29-1; 8 bases are shared with TRBD1. Germline V gene sequence: CDR1 SQVTM, CDR2 ANQGSEA. The CDR3 extends over 12 amino acids. V trimming: 4 bases; J trimming: 2 bases; junction bases outside the gene matches: 0. The CDR3 nucleotides read TGCAGCGTTGGACAGGGGCAAGAGACCCAGTACTTC. Translated, it gives CSVGQGQETQYF.